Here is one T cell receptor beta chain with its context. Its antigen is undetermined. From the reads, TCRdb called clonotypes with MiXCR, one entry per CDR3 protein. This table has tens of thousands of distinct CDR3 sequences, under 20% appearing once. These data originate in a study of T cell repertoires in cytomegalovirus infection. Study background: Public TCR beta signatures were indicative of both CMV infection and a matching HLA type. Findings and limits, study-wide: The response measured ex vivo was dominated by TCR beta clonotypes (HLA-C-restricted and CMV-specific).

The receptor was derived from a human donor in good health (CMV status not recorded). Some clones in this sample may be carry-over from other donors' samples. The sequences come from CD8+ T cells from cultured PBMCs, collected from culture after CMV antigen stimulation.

CDR3 amino acids: CASSLGAGSYNEQFF. CDR3 in DNA: TGTGCCAGCAGTTTGGGGGCTGGGTCCTACAATGAGCAGTTCTTC. The V call is TRBV27, the J call TRBJ2-1; the D gene is possibly TRBD1 (6 bases). Germline V lookup: CDR1 MNHEY, CDR2 SMNVEV (reference sequence). The V end was cut by 3 bases, the J end by 1 base, with 10 bases between. The CDR3 length is 15 residues.